Given below is one T cell receptor (beta chain) in context. The target of this receptor is not known. The sample holds no much larger clone one base away, and base qualities are not on file. These data come from a study of cytomegalovirus exposure and HLA in healthy donors (dated 2017 in TCRdb). Background for the entire study: According to an earlier analysis of around 600 of the donors, some 180 million T cells yielded 117 million unique TCR beta sequences and 276 Gb of sequence data. An early release covering 500 to 750 HLA-typed donors comprised about 320 gigabases of sequencing data and roughly 85 million unique TCR sequences. Of the approximately 400 genotyped donors, around 81% fell in the genetic ancestry cluster associated with self-reported Caucasian donors. The study was designed to test whether signatures of past pathogen exposure could be identified by cataloging public T cell receptors. Using immunosequencing, the study profiled T cell repertoires from around 680 subjects and related those repertoires to cytomegalovirus serostatus. A separate validation cohort of about 110 different subjects was used in addition to the roughly 700-subject first cohort. To predict cytomegalovirus infection status, the study combined high-throughput TCR immunosequencing, statistical association of individual TCRs with disease status, and machine learning. To study patterns of TCR occurrence, a later analysis re-analyzed previously published TCR beta repertoires from around 670 donors and added high-resolution HLA genotyping. Rather than using new phenotypic data, the later analysis identified candidate immune exposures from TCR beta sequences and from how often those sequences occurred across donors. To decide whether each TCR beta V gene segment behaved as functional or pseudogenic, an earlier analysis of over 500 of the donors relied on high-throughput TCR beta sequencing. Alongside the repertoire data, information on donor age, sex, ethnicity and CMV serostatus was compiled. A later genetic analysis used genome-wide SNP genotypes for about three fifths of the 666 donors, treating that subset as a discovery cohort. Every discovery cohort repertoire had been produced on one sequencing platform. Both class I and class II loci were covered by HLA typing, at four-digit resolution. The number of typed donors differed by locus: about 620-630 for A, B, C, DRB1 and DQB1; approximately 540 for DQA1; fewer than 610 for DPA1; and 450 to 480 for DPB1. Several DR-DQ haplotypes were handled as single units for association and clustering because linkage in the cohort was strong. Among 300 to 450 genotyped donors of the cohort, an average of around 240,000 unique TCR beta nucleotide sequences were sequenced per donor, about a sixth of them non-productive.

The cohort consisted of 650 to 850 healthy bone marrow donors. At the time of sampling, every cohort member was nominally healthy, though immune exposures that went unrecorded were likely present. The donor tested CMV seropositive and was one of the 289 seropositive cohort members. Every donor gave a peripheral blood sample, and the peripheral blood mononuclear cells from that sample were used for TCR beta sequencing. The Qiagen DNeasy Blood Extraction Kit was used to extract genomic DNA from the blood cell samples. Library preparation employed the immunoSEQ multiplex PCR assay. A mixture of 60 forward primers for TCR Vbeta segments and 13 reverse primers for TCR Jbeta segments was used in the multiplex PCR. Amplification of the CDR3 region of rearranged TCR beta genes was performed with a multiplex PCR assay on genomic DNA. Amplified TCR beta libraries were sequenced as 87-base-pair reads on the Illumina HiSeq System. Concerning the study's data processing: Across the 500 to 850 repertoires, a later analysis counted roughly 77 million unique TCR beta chains, roughly 11 million of which were shared by at least two donors. Raw reads were error-corrected and collapsed into unique sequences by a nearest-neighbor algorithm in which closely related sequences were merged to remove PCR and sequencing errors. Alignment of CDR3 sequences to IMGT reference sequences was used to assign V, D and J gene segments. For a sequence to be retained, a match of at least six nucleotides was required to both a V gene segment and a J gene segment. Rearrangements were called productive when the CDR3 lacked stop codons and stayed in frame with V and J; all others were non-productive. Following IMGT convention, CDR3 was defined as the stretch from the second conserved V-encoded cysteine up to the conserved J-encoded phenylalanine. The earlier analysis of about 590 of the donors excluded sequences that lacked an unambiguous match to a single V gene segment. An earlier analysis of several hundred of the donors called V segments functional above 56.7% productive rearrangements and segregating when the between-donor standard deviation exceeded 5%. To diagnose cytomegalovirus status from the catalog of TCR beta chain sequences, a statistical classification framework was built. In a later analysis, TCR nucleotide sequences were compared against IMGT/GENE-DB human TR gene sequences so that V and J genes could be assigned. Using the TCRdist pipeline, a later analysis assigned CDR3 sequences along with most-parsimonious VDJ recombination scenarios. In a later analysis, each TCR beta chain was defined by its CDR3 amino acid sequence together with its V-gene family, and reads without a unique V-gene family were excluded. As a way to deal with suspected cross-contamination and a sequencing artifact, a later analysis dropped 592 nucleotide sequences that were highly shared and had low generation probability. A later analysis calculated a clonal expansion index for each public chain from normalized within-repertoire ranks of inferred template counts. Generation probabilities in a later analysis came from a VDJ recombination model fitted to out-of-frame rearrangements, and those results were checked against IGoR. A later analysis scored TCR-TCR, TCR-HLA and TCR-CMV co-occurrence with hypergeometric tests, applying a repertoire-size bias correction to TCR pairs. To estimate false discovery rates, a later analysis permuted the HLA or CMV assignments 20 times. A later analysis grouped co-occurring TCRs with DBSCAN, adding TCRdist sequence similarity when clustering within HLA-allele-positive subsets. Co-occurrence clustering excluded repertoires with fewer than 30,000 or more than 120,000 public chains, plus five with anomalous nucleotide sharing. The table was pulled from immuneACCESS by TCRdb, which kept in-frame rearrangements only. Such tables lose some clones; where checked, under half of the loss comes from unresolved V genes, and the rest has no known cause. V and J calls and clone size are given by that table; D and trimming were obtained from the DNA. The sample yields about 200,000 clones; around 80% were counted once. 4.4% of the sample belongs to the ten largest clones.

General findings and caveats noted by the study authors: Because counts were too low, under 20 rarely observed V segments, including chromosome 9 orphons, were left out of the earlier analysis of roughly 600 of the donors. A later genetic analysis associated a missense DCLRE1C variant with V-gene and J-gene trimming of TCR beta chains, and an independent cohort replicated the association. Cytomegalovirus status was reported to be diagnosed by the classifier with high specificity and sensitivity in both the original and validation cohorts. The presence/absence analyses assumed that sequencing depth was roughly uniform across donors, and that assumption may not be true. In vitro tests confirmed that a few of the cytomegalovirus-associated TCR beta chains recognize cytomegalovirus antigens. A further reported finding was that TCR beta sequences accurately predicted the HLA-A and HLA-B alleles for most subjects in the first cohort. Specific HLA alleles were associated with 16,951 TCR beta sequences at a false discovery rate of 0.05 in a later analysis. For the cohort, immune exposure information was limited to CMV serostatus. While some public TCRs were present in many individuals, most TCR sequences turned up only very rarely across donors. In a later analysis, the rate of TCR association differed among HLA loci, with DRB1 alleles having the most associated TCRs and HLA-C alleles having the fewest. In a later analysis, HLA-associated TCR beta chains were found to be more clonally expanded and to have lower generation probabilities than equally common non-associated chains. Compared with the 666-donor mean, donors in an Asian-associated ancestry cluster had fewer N-insertions in productive TCRs, according to a later genetic analysis. Because HLA typing was missing for some donors at each locus, association tests included only the typed subset. In an earlier analysis of approximately 590 of the donors, most TCR beta V segments appeared in productive rearrangements about 87% or about 30% of the time, broadly matching IMGT annotations. When HLA alleles, especially DR and DQ, strongly co-occurred, TCR associations were difficult to assign to individual alleles. The cohort was sequenced for TCR beta chains only, and without alpha or paired-chain data the features that could be detected were limited. In the study, approximately 160 TCR beta chains were listed as associated with cytomegalovirus. A cluster of highly shared sequence variants was judged likely to represent a technical artifact of the sequencing pipeline. Correlated functional status among segregating V segments might be attributable to linkage disequilibrium, but an unknown experimental factor could not be ruled out. According to a later analysis, most CMV-associated TCR beta chains appeared to be HLA-restricted, and the HLA associations seemed to be driven largely by CMV exposure. In a later analysis, several top co-occurrence clusters were reported to appear linked to parvovirus B19, influenza, CMV and Epstein-Barr virus. The authors suggested that the approach could potentially be extended to other disease states and immunological phenotypes.

The source of this sequence is a woman aged 30 to 39 in good health and CMV-seropositive. Sequenced: PBMCs.

The DNA sequence follows: TGTGCCAGCAGTGAAACTGCGTTTGGAGCTTTCTTT. It translates to CASSETAFGAFF. The chain couples TRBV6-1 to TRBJ1-1; the D gene cannot be named for sure. CDR1 MNHNS and CDR2 SASEGT were looked up in the germline V gene. Cut back by 2 bases and 10 bases, the V and J ends lie 11 bases apart. The CDR3 runs 12 residues from the cysteine to the phenylalanine. Only the CDR3 portion is preserved as DNA: 36 bases, with reading frame beginning at the first base.